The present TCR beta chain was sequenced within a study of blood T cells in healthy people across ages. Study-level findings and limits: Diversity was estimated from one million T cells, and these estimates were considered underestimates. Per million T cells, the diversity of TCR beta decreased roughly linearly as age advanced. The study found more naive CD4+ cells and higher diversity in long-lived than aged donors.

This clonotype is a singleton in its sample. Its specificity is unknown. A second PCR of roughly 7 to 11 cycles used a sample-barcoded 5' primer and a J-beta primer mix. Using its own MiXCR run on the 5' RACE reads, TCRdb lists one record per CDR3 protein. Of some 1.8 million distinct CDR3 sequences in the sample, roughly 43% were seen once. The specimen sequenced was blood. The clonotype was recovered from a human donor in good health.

As DNA, the CDR3 is TGTGCCGGCAACACCGGGACAGGGTTTAATGAGCAGTTCTTC. As protein: CAGNTGTGFNEQFF. The chain joins TRBV7-9 to TRBJ2-1; 9 bases map to TRBD1. The CDR3 spans 14 residues. The germline CDR1 and CDR2 sequences are SEHNR and FQNEAQ (reference sequence). Trimming at V came to 11 bases and at J to 7 bases, leaving 12 bases not matched to a gene.